This T cell receptor (beta chain) was sequenced during a study of blood T cell repertoires in COVID-19. Study background: Acute and convalescent COVID-19 samples came from the United States, Italy and Spain. PBMCs, B-cell-depleted T cells, or T cells provided the cDNA or gDNA that made up the material.

Trimming left V 0 bases short and J 10 bases short, with 25 bases between. Germline V gene data show CDR1 as SGDLS and CDR2 as YYNGEE. The CDR3 is made up of 17 amino acids. In the authors' methods: Reference gene primer amplification in the assay estimated nucleated cell counts. TCRdb's table, derived via immunoSEQ multiplex PCR, lists solely in-frame clones and lacks some. V and J calls and clone size follow that table, whereas D and trimming were derived from the DNA. This table has about 71,000 clones, around nine tenths appearing once. What was sequenced was peripheral blood. The chain couples TRBV9 to TRBJ1-1, with a tentative D call TRBD1 (5 bases). The sequence derives from a human donor in a cohort sampled during active COVID-19. CDR3 sequence: CASSVEGKGKQRGRAFF. CDR3 DNA sequence: TGTGCCAGCAGCGTAGAGGGGAAGGGGAAACAAAGGGGTAGAGCTTTCTTT.